One and the same sample provided the 24 T cell receptor beta chains below, sequenced in a study of identical twins. MiXCR, run by TCRdb on the 5' RACE reads, gives a single entry per CDR3 protein. This sample yields approximately 890,000 distinct CDR3 sequences, of which 9% to 15% are seen a single time; around 1.6% belongs to the top ten. Separately, the same data were catalogued under a study of yellow fever vaccine responses in identical twins.

The sequenced sample was PBMCs. These receptors all come from a woman younger than 30 in good health.

In its sample, this clonotype was seen a few times. The chain combines TRBV24-1 with TRBJ2-7, with D possibly TRBD1 on 6 matching bases. The V end was cut by 4 bases, the J end by 6 bases, with 9 bases between. The V gene's germline CDR1 is KGHDR and CDR2 SFDVKD. CDR3 length: 12 amino acids. The CDR3 DNA reads as TGTGCCACCAGTGACACAGGGCTCGAGCAGTACTTC. It translates to CATSDTGLEQYF.

This clonotype was recorded a few times. CDR3 region: CASSGLGFSYEQYF. CDR3 coding DNA: TGCGCCAGCAGCGGCCTCGGCTTTAGCTACGAGCAGTACTTC. The chain couples TRBV5-1 to TRBJ2-7; D gene ambiguous. From germline, CDR1 is SGHRS and CDR2 YFSETQ. This CDR3 has 14 amino acids. The V end was cut by 4 bases, the J end by 3 bases, with 14 bases between. Full variable domain (rest looked up from reference TRBV5-1 and TRBJ2-7): KAGVTQTPRYLIKTRGQQVTLSCSPISGHRSVSWYQQTPGQGLQFLFEYFSETQRNKGNFPGRFSGRQFSNSRSEMNVSTLELGDSALYLCASSGLGFSYEQYFGPGTRLTVT.

The sample holds a few counts of this clonotype. This chain links TRBV6-1 with TRBJ1-1; D not certain. V was pared by 7 bases and J by 5 bases, with 11 bases between. The CDR3 spans 12 residues. Germline loops: CDR1 MNHNS, CDR2 SASEGT. The CDR3 protein is CASIQMATEAFF. DNA for the CDR3: TGTGCCAGCATCCAGATGGCGACTGAAGCTTTCTTT.

This clonotype was recorded at least ten times. V is TRBV6-1 and J is TRBJ1-4; TRBD1 agrees at 7 bases. Germline-derived CDR1 and CDR2 are MNHNS and SASEGT. J lost 5 bases, V lost 6 bases, and 9 bases had no gene match. CDR3 size: 15 residues. CDR3 sequence: CASSARQGKNEKLFF. The CDR3 nucleotides read TGTGCCAGCAGCGCCCGACAGGGAAAAAATGAAAAACTGTTTTTT.

This clonotype appeared a few times. This chain uses TRBV4-1 with TRBJ2-7; D could derive from TRBD1 or TRBD2 (5 bases each). Per germline, CDR1 MGHRA and CDR2 YSYEKL. The CDR3 has 15 amino acids. V gave up 6 bases and J gave up 1 base, with 16 bases separating them. The CDR3 here is CASRRDRDGSYEQYF. The CDR3 DNA is TGCGCCAGCAGGCGCGACCGGGACGGATCCTACGAGCAGTACTTC.

In its sample, this clonotype was seen a few times. The gene calls are TRBV4-1 and TRBJ1-5; D is unclear. V lost 1 base, J lost 0 bases, and 7 bases lay in between. This CDR3 spans 15 amino acids. Germline lookup yields CDR1 MGHRA and CDR2 YSYEKL. CDR3 in amino acids: CASSQAQNSNQPQHF. CDR3 in DNA: TGCGCCAGCAGCCAAGCCCAGAATAGCAATCAGCCCCAGCATTTT.

This chain joins TRBV5-1 and TRBJ2-1; D may correspond to TRBD1 or TRBD2 (7 bases each). The CDR3 runs 13 residues. The V end lost 0 bases, the J end lost 15 bases, and 16 bases lay between the germline ends. Per germline, CDR1 SGHRS and CDR2 YFSETQ. Here the CDR3 reads CASSLAAAGGVFF. DNA of the CDR3: TGCGCCAGCAGCTTGGCCGCGGCAGGGGGGGTGTTCTTC.

This clonotype was detected many times. The rearrangement uses TRBV10-3 and TRBJ1-2, with unresolved D. Germline CDR1 and CDR2: ENHRY and SYGVKD. This CDR3 is built from 16 residues. V gave up 3 bases and J gave up 5 bases, with 19 bases separating them. CDR3 sequence: CAISDPNDGGGYGYTF. CDR3 in DNA: TGTGCCATCAGTGACCCTAACGACGGCGGTGGGTATGGCTACACCTTC.

The genes are TRBV7-2 and TRBJ1-1; possibly TRBD1 for D (5 bases). Germline V gene data show CDR1 as SGHTA and CDR2 as FQGNSA. The CDR3 is 14 residues long. Trimming pared 2 bases from V and 6 bases from J, leaving 13 bases between. CDR3 in amino acids: CASSLFWGRSEAFF. The CDR3 nucleotides are TGTGCCAGCAGCTTATTTTGGGGGAGGTCTGAAGCTTTCTTT.

This clonotype was seen ten or more times. The rearrangement joins TRBV5-1 to TRBJ2-3, with D perhaps TRBD2 (5 bases). Germline V lookup: CDR1 SGHRS, CDR2 YFSETQ. The V gene lost 4 bases and the J gene lost 6 bases, with 15 bases spanning the gap. The CDR3 length is 14 residues. CDR3 bases: TGCGCCAGCAGCGACCGGACTGCCTCGGATACGCAGTATTTT. It codes for CASSDRTASDTQYF.

This clonotype has just a few counts. The chain recombines TRBV27 with TRBJ1-1, with TRBD1 matching over 12 bases. J was trimmed by 12 bases and V by 7 bases; bases with no gene match: 12. Germline assignment: CDR1 MNHEY and CDR2 SMNVEV (reference sequence). The CDR3 spans 14 residues. CDR3 coding DNA: TGTGCCAGCACCCCAACCGGGACAGGGGGCGAATCTTTCTTT. It encodes CASTPTGTGGESFF.

V is TRBV20-1 and J is TRBJ2-1, with 7 bases that match TRBD2. Per germline, CDR1 DFQATT and CDR2 SNEGSKA (reference sequence). This CDR3 is 21 amino acids long. V shed 4 bases and J 4 bases; nucleotides not matched to a gene: 28. In nucleotides, the CDR3 is TGCAGTGCTAATAGCCGCCGGGGAGGGGCAAGCACCTGGGGGGAGTACAATGAGCAGTTCTTC. Residues: CSANSRRGGASTWGEYNEQFF.

The chain recombines TRBV5-1 with TRBJ1-2; tentative D call: TRBD1 (6 bases). CDR3 length: 15 amino acids. V lost 1 base to trimming and J lost 8 bases, with 18 bases between them. Germline V gene sequence: CDR1 SGHRS, CDR2 YFSETQ. CDR3 protein: CASSLSSQGINGYTF. The CDR3 DNA reads TGCGCCAGCAGCTTGAGCAGCCAGGGGATTAACGGCTACACCTTC.

This clonotype was counted only a few times. This chain joins TRBV3-1 and TRBJ2-3, with 7 bases that match TRBD1. The V segment lost 3 bases and the J segment 0 bases; nucleotides outside the gene matches: 6. This CDR3 region has 16 residues. The V gene's germline CDR1 is LGHDT and CDR2 YNNKEL (reference sequence). The CDR3, as DNA: TGTGCCAGCAGCCACTCGAGGACAGGTAGCACAGATACGCAGTATTTT. Residues: CASSHSRTGSTDTQYF.

The genes are TRBV5-6 and TRBJ2-3; 9 bases fit TRBD2. Germline lookup yields CDR1 SGHDT and CDR2 YYEEEE. CDR3 size: 15 residues. V shed 2 bases and J 5 bases; nucleotides not matched to a gene: 6. The CDR3 loop is CASSFSGRGKDTQYF. In DNA, the CDR3 is TGTGCCAGCAGCTTTAGCGGGAGAGGCAAAGATACGCAGTATTTT.

In this sample, this clonotype turned up a few times. The rearrangement uses TRBV7-8 and TRBJ1-1; D might be TRBD1 (5 bases). This CDR3 comprises 14 residues. V shed 5 bases and J shed 5 bases, with 15 bases lying between them. The germline V gene has CDR1 SGHVS and CDR2 FQNEAQ. CDR3 loop: CASSRQGGRTEAFF. As DNA, the CDR3 is TGTGCCAGCAGCCGCCAGGGTGGTAGAACTGAAGCTTTCTTT.

J is TRBJ2-1 and V is TRBV27, with TRBD1 identical over 8 bases. J gave up 4 bases and V 7 bases, and 9 bases lay outside the gene matches. The CDR3 sequence is 15 residues long. Germline CDR1 MNHEY, CDR2 SMNVEV (reference sequence). The CDR3, as DNA: TGTGCCAGCACCCCTGAGGGACAGGTATACAATGAGCAGTTCTTC. Its translation: CASTPEGQVYNEQFF.

This sequence joins TRBV28 and TRBJ2-7; weak D call: TRBD1 (6 bases). Germline CDR1 is MDHEN and CDR2 is SYDVKM. V was clipped by 4 bases and J by 3 bases, with 13 bases between them. The CDR3 length is 14 residues. This chain's CDR3 is CASSSYSGVYEQYF. CDR3 nucleotides: TGTGCCAGCAGTTCCTACTCAGGGGTCTACGAGCAGTACTTC.

This chain joins TRBV7-3 and TRBJ2-5; D is undetermined. V was cut by 5 bases and J by 2 bases, with 9 bases left in between. Germline values: CDR1 SGHTA, CDR2 FQGTGA. This CDR3 is built from 13 residues. The CDR3 DNA reads as TGTGCCAGCAGCCCAACCCCGCAAGAGACCCAGTACTTC. This encodes CASSPTPQETQYF.

The chain uses TRBV20-1 and TRBJ2-1; 13 positions match TRBD2. Germline V CDR1 and CDR2: DFQATT, SNEGSKA (reference sequence). The CDR3 has 14 amino acids. With 8 bases clipped from V and 4 bases from J, the junction kept 5 bases outside the gene matches. The CDR3 loop reads CSPKTSGGYNEQFF. The CDR3 DNA follows: TGCAGTCCAAAGACTAGCGGGGGGTACAATGAGCAGTTCTTC.

The CDR3 DNA reads TGTGCCAGCAGCCCACGGGCGGGAGGAGCCGGAGATACGCAGTATTTT. As protein: CASSPRAGGAGDTQYF. The chain combines TRBV9 with TRBJ2-3, with 8 nucleotides matching TRBD2. V lost 4 bases, J lost 5 bases, and 12 bases stayed unmatched. The CDR3 sequence is 16 residues long. CDR1 and CDR2 from the germline V gene are SGDLS and YYNGEE.

The CDR3 here is CASSLIWLNTEAFF. DNA for the CDR3: TGTGCCAGCAGTTTGATCTGGCTGAACACTGAAGCTTTCTTT. This chain uses TRBV12-3 or TRBV12-4 with TRBJ1-1, with no clear D. Trimming stripped 3 bases from V and 0 bases from J, with 8 bases between. The CDR3 totals 14 residues.

As to this clonotype: A read error may account for a junction end that differs from germline. The chain joins TRBV19 to TRBJ1-1; D is unresolved. Per germline, CDR1 LNHDA and CDR2 SQIVND (reference sequence). The CDR3 is 11 amino acids. The DNA of the CDR3 is TGTGCTAGTAGTCCTCCCTCGCGAGCTTTCTTT. Protein sequence: CASSPPSRAFF.

This chain links TRBV2 with TRBJ2-4; D may correspond to TRBD1 or TRBD2 (5 bases each). From germline, CDR1 is SNHLY and CDR2 FYNNEI. The CDR3 loop spans 13 amino acids. The V end was cut by 6 bases, the J end by 12 bases, with 18 bases between. CDR3 amino acids: CASRAGAIGDQYF. CDR3 nucleotides: TGTGCCAGCAGAGCCGGGGCCATAGGGGATCAGTACTTC.